Detailed here is one T cell receptor beta chain. Its antigen is as yet unknown. J lost 1 base, V lost 6 bases, and 5 bases had no gene match. This CDR3 contains 14 residues. The germline V gene encodes CDR1 MDHEN and CDR2 SYDVKM. This sample is part of a study of cytomegalovirus exposure and HLA in healthy donors. Findings of the study overall: The dataset shows that most TCR sequences were rare, while some public TCRs occurred in many donors. Indistinguishability led to the exclusion of some V segments, TRBV6-2 and TRBV6-3 included.

The PCR employed 60 Vbeta primers together with 13 Jbeta primers. TCRdb's table, derived via immunoSEQ multiplex PCR, lists solely in-frame clones and lacks some. The table includes a few hundred thousand clones, 92% detected once. The J gene is TRBJ1-2, the V gene TRBV28, with TRBD1 matching over 7 bases. Sequencing input: PBMCs. This receptor was identified in a girl between 2 and 10 years old in good health and CMV-seronegative. The CDR3 DNA reads TGTGCCAGCAGGGGGACAGACCGTAACTATGGCTACACCTTC. The encoded protein is CASRGTDRNYGYTF.